Here is one TCR beta chain with its context. One tube held mixed TRB-A and TRB-B primer pools for touch-down PCR. TCRdb re-called the multiplex PCR reads and catalogs CDR3 proteins one per entry, DNA excluded. The table for this sample gives a few thousand distinct CDR3 sequences. The sample originates from a study of T cell clusters in autoimmune cytopenias. Each sample's input was roughly 230 ng genomic DNA, some 38,000 genome equivalents. The CDR3 extends over 15 amino acids. Germline CDR1 KGHSH, CDR2 LQKENI. The sample was also reused in another study, on T cell repertoires in aging, cancer and after chemotherapy.

The rearrangement joins TRBV18 to TRBJ2-1; TCRdb lists TRBD2, though no DNA is available to test this call. The clonotype comes from a human donor in good health. The sample comprised peripheral blood. The CDR3 sequence: CASSPQGGGANEQFF.